What follows are 29 T cell receptor beta chains derived from one specimen sequenced in a study of response to subunit inactivated influenza vaccine. TCRdb redid the calling of the RT-PCR reads with MiXCR, one entry per CDR3 protein. Of about 530,000 distinct CDR3 sequences detected, approximately 10% appear once; the ten largest clones hold about a tenth. The sequences come from PBMCs from blood, collected on the day of vaccination. The origin of the receptors is a man aged 50 to 60 who received an inactivated influenza vaccine.

This clonotype has just a few counts. The V and J genes are TRBV11-1 and TRBJ1-2; 9 nucleotides agree with TRBD1. Germline V CDR1 and CDR2: SGHAT, FQDESV (reference sequence). J lost 4 bases, V lost 5 bases, and 8 bases had no gene match. The CDR3 consists of 15 residues. The DNA for the CDR3 is TGTGCCAGCAGCCACGGGACAGGGAGTTTCTATGGCTACACCTTC. Translated, it gives CASSHGTGSFYGYTF.

This clonotype turned up a few times. V usage is TRBV6-2 or TRBV6-3 and J usage is TRBJ2-7; D not resolved. V lost 5 bases, J lost 7 bases, and 12 bases lay in between. This CDR3 has 12 amino acids. Germline V gene sequence: CDR1 MNHEY, CDR2 SVGEGT. The CDR3 loop reads CASSPSLGEQYF. The CDR3 DNA follows: TGTGCCAGCAGTCCCTCGCTGGGGGAGCAGTACTTC.

This chain joins TRBV5-1 and TRBJ1-2; TRBD1 matches at 8 bases. The ends lost 4 bases at V and 7 bases at J; junction bases unmatched: 12. The CDR3 loop spans 15 amino acids. Per germline, CDR1 SGHRS and CDR2 YFSETQ. The CDR3 loop is CASSARTGTSTGYTF. The CDR3 nucleotides read TGCGCCAGCAGCGCCCGGACAGGGACCTCAACTGGCTACACCTTC.

The V and J genes are TRBV19 and TRBJ2-5; maybe TRBD2 (5 bases). Per the germline V gene, CDR1 is LNHDA and CDR2 is SQIVND (reference sequence). V was shortened by 0 bases and J by 3 bases, with 17 bases between the two germline ends. The CDR3 consists of 17 residues. DNA for the CDR3: TGTGCCAGTAGTATAGAGGGCGCGGGCCCCTTCAAAGAGACCCAGTACTTC. It yields the protein CASSIEGAGPFKETQYF.

The gene calls are TRBV28 and TRBJ2-1; 12 nucleotides agree with TRBD2. Trimming took 5 bases from V and 0 from J; bases not matched to a gene: 8. Per germline, CDR1 MDHEN and CDR2 SYDVKM. The CDR3 sequence is 18 residues long. Here the CDR3 DNA reads TGTGCCAGCAGTGGAGGACTAGCGGGGCTTAGCTCCTACAATGAGCAGTTCTTC. Translating it yields CASSGGLAGLSSYNEQFF.

In this sample, this clonotype turned up a few times. The CDR3 loop is CASSDRGSDTQYF. CDR3 bases: TGTGCCAGCAGTGACAGGGGATCAGATACGCAGTATTTT. The rearrangement links TRBV12-3 or TRBV12-4 to TRBJ2-3; TRBD1 agrees at 8 bases. The CDR3 is 13 amino acids. V dropped 5 bases and J dropped 4; count of bases not matched to a gene: 2.

The rearrangement links TRBV4-3 to TRBJ2-1; D ambiguous. V gave up 3 bases and J gave up 8 bases, with 23 bases separating them. The CDR3 is made up of 17 amino acids. Germline V CDR1 and CDR2: LGHNA, YSLEER. CDR3 coding DNA: TGCGCCAGCAGCCACGAAACAACCGGGTCCTCGAGCGATGAGCAGTTCTTC. This codes for CASSHETTGSSSDEQFF.

This clonotype was detected a few times. The chain carries TRBV5-8 and TRBJ2-5; D uncertain. This CDR3 contains 14 residues. The V gene lost 4 bases and the J gene lost 1 base, with 11 bases spanning the gap. The germline V gene has CDR1 SGHTS and CDR2 YDEGEE. The DNA of the CDR3 is TGTGCCAGCAGCACCCCGCCCTCCCAAGAGACCCAGTACTTC. Its translation: CASSTPPSQETQYF.

The CDR3 DNA is TGTGCCAGCAGTCAAATCATAGGGACGGTCAATGAGCAGTTCTTC. Residues: CASSQIIGTVNEQFF. The rearrangement joins TRBV2 to TRBJ2-1, with D perhaps TRBD1 or TRBD2 (5 bases each). The CDR3 spans 15 residues. Germline V gene lookup returns CDR1 SNHLY and CDR2 FYNNEI. Trimming pared 5 bases from V and 6 bases from J, leaving 17 bases between.

This clonotype was detected ten times or more. The chain has TRBV20-1 and TRBJ1-5; D possibly corresponds to TRBD1 (6 bases). CDR1 and CDR2 (germline): DFQATT, SNEGSKA (reference sequence). The V end was cut by 5 bases, the J end by 2 bases, with 13 bases between. The CDR3 has 14 residues. Here the CDR3 reads CSAVQGMGNQPQHF. DNA for the CDR3: TGCAGTGCTGTACAGGGAATGGGCAATCAGCCCCAGCATTTT.

This clonotype was detected a few times. This chain uses TRBV6-5 with TRBJ1-1, with 10 positions matching TRBD1. Germline-derived CDR1 and CDR2 are MNHEY and SVGAGI. The CDR3 consists of 17 residues. Unmatched junction bases numbered 9, after V lost 4 bases and J lost 1 base. The CDR3 sequence is CASSSRDRGVTNTEAFF. DNA for the CDR3: TGTGCCAGCAGTTCCCGGGACAGGGGAGTAACGAACACTGAAGCTTTCTTT.

This clonotype was picked up a small number of times. The chain has TRBV4-3 and TRBJ2-1; TRBD2 is a possible D gene (6 bases). V was pared by 1 base and J by 4 bases, with 17 bases between. The CDR3 has 17 residues. Germline V CDR1 and CDR2: LGHNA, YSLEER. CDR3 nucleotide sequence: TGCGCCAGCAGCCAAGCGAGGATGGGTGCGGGATACAATGAGCAGTTCTTC. The encoded protein is CASSQARMGAGYNEQFF.

In this sample, this clonotype turned up many times. J is TRBJ2-5 and V is TRBV20-1; D is uncertain. The V gene lost 3 bases and the J gene lost 3 bases, with 8 bases spanning the gap. The CDR3 consists of 12 residues. Germline assignment: CDR1 DFQATT and CDR2 SNEGSKA (reference sequence). The CDR3 loop reads CSARGPEETQYF. The CDR3, as DNA: TGCAGTGCTAGGGGCCCCGAAGAGACCCAGTACTTC.

The V call is TRBV20-1, the J call TRBJ2-3; TRBD1 agrees at 9 bases. The length of the CDR3 is 14 residues. V dropped 5 bases and J dropped 6; count of bases not matched to a gene: 9. Germline assignment: CDR1 DFQATT and CDR2 SNEGSKA (reference sequence). This chain's CDR3 is CSAFGGQGDDTQYF. The CDR3 region has the DNA TGCAGTGCTTTCGGGGGACAGGGTGACGATACGCAGTATTTT.

This clonotype was seen only a few times. V usage is TRBV5-1 and J usage is TRBJ1-1; maybe TRBD1 (6 bases). The CDR3 runs 15 residues. In germline, CDR1 is SGHRS, CDR2 YFSETQ. Trimming shortened V by 4 bases and J by 3 bases, and 16 bases separated the two germline ends. The CDR3 loop reads CASSPRQVSDTEAFF. CDR3 sequence (DNA): TGCGCCAGCAGCCCACGACAGGTTTCCGACACTGAAGCTTTCTTT.

The CDR3 DNA is TGTGCCAGCAGTGAAGTATTACTAGCGGGAGACTCCTACGAGCAGTACTTC. It yields the protein CASSEVLLAGDSYEQYF. J is TRBJ2-7 and V is TRBV2; 11 bases are shared with TRBD2. Germline-derived CDR1 and CDR2 are SNHLY and FYNNEI. The CDR3 runs 17 residues. J gave up 0 bases and V 1 base, and 5 bases lay outside the gene matches.

There are many counts of this clonotype. The genes are TRBV6-5 and TRBJ1-6, with unresolved D. Germline CDR1 is MNHEY and CDR2 is SVGAGI. The CDR3 runs 14 residues. V gave up 6 bases and J gave up 1 base, with 7 bases separating them. The chain's CDR3 is CASRLQSYNSPLHF. Here the CDR3 DNA reads TGTGCCAGCAGGTTACAGTCCTATAATTCACCCCTCCACTTT.

In its sample, this clonotype was seen a few times. V usage is TRBV29-1 and J usage is TRBJ2-1; TRBD1 agrees at 8 bases. Germline V gives CDR1 SQVTM, CDR2 ANQGSEA. The CDR3 is 13 residues long. The trim removed 2 bases at V and 9 bases at J, leaving 6 bases unmatched. CDR3: CSVENGQGSEQFF. CDR3 DNA: TGCAGCGTTGAAAACGGACAGGGAAGTGAGCAGTTCTTC.

This clonotype was detected a few times. The chain has TRBV11-3 and TRBJ2-2; D unresolved. The germline CDR1 and CDR2 sequences are SGHNT and YENEEA. The ends were cut back, 1 base at V and 3 bases at J, with 6 bases in the middle. This CDR3 spans 14 amino acids. The CDR3 region has the DNA TGTGCCAGCAGCTTAGGCGACCACACCGGGGAGCTGTTTTTT. The encoded protein is CASSLGDHTGELFF. Full variable domain (rest looked up from reference TRBV11-3 and TRBJ2-2): EAGVVQSPRYKIIEKKQPVAFWCNPISGHNTLYWYLQNLGQGPELLIRYENEEAVDDSQLPKDRFSAERLKGVDSTLKIQPAELGDSAVYLCASSLGDHTGELFFGEGSRLTVL.

The chain is built from TRBV28 and TRBJ1-4; D not resolved. Trimming took off 3 bases at V and 0 bases at J, with 14 bases between the two ends. Germline lookup yields CDR1 MDHEN and CDR2 SYDVKM. The CDR3 is 17 residues long. The CDR3 reads CASSFFLRPTTNEKLFF. The CDR3 DNA follows: TGTGCCAGCAGTTTTTTTCTACGGCCTACAACTAATGAAAAACTGTTTTTT.

There are a few counts of this clonotype. This chain links TRBV10-1 with TRBJ2-2; D may be TRBD1 (6 bases). V gave up 6 bases and J gave up 0 bases, with 11 bases separating them. This CDR3 region has 15 residues. Germline V CDR1 and CDR2: WNHNN, SYGVQD (reference sequence). CDR3 loop: CASSAAGANTGELFF. Written as DNA, the CDR3 is TGCGCCAGCAGCGCCGCAGGGGCGAACACCGGGGAGCTGTTTTTT.

A few counts support this clonotype. This sequence joins TRBV6-2 or TRBV6-3 and TRBJ2-3; D ambiguous. The CDR3 loop spans 15 amino acids. From germline, CDR1 is MNHEY and CDR2 SVGEGT. V shed 5 bases and J shed 1 base, with 13 bases lying between them. CDR3 coding DNA: TGTGCCAGCAGTCCCAGGATAACTGGCACAGATACGCAGTATTTT. Encoded protein: CASSPRITGTDTQYF.

The CDR3 here is CACSQDVYSGGPHEQYF. The CDR3 DNA follows: TGTGCCTGCTCCCAAGATGTGTACAGCGGGGGACCCCACGAGCAGTACTTC. The chain combines TRBV3-1 with TRBJ2-7; 8 positions match TRBD2. The ends lost 11 bases at V and 5 bases at J; junction bases unmatched: 23. CDR1 and CDR2 (germline): LGHDT, YNNKEL (reference sequence). The CDR3 has 17 residues.

The V and J genes are TRBV12-3 or TRBV12-4 and TRBJ2-6, with no clear D. V was cut by 6 bases and J by 0 bases, with 9 bases left in between. The CDR3 is 15 residues long. CDR3 in amino acids: CASSHESSGANVLTF. The CDR3 nucleotides read TGTGCCAGCAGCCATGAGAGCTCTGGGGCCAACGTCCTGACTTTC.

Only a few counts were recorded for this clonotype. J is TRBJ2-1 and V is TRBV6-2 or TRBV6-3, with 9 bases lining up with TRBD2. The CDR3 consists of 16 residues. Germline V CDR1 and CDR2: MNHEY, SVGEGT. V dropped 6 bases and J dropped 4; count of bases not matched to a gene: 10. CDR3 nucleotide sequence: TGTGCCAGCAGATCCCCATGGACTAGCGTATACAATGAGCAGTTCTTC. Protein product: CASRSPWTSVYNEQFF.

This clonotype came up a few times. The V call is TRBV4-3, the J call TRBJ2-1; D is undetermined. CDR3 length equals 13 residues. The V end was cut by 0 bases, the J end by 9 bases, with 9 bases between. CDR1 and CDR2 (germline): LGHNA, YSLEER. CDR3 sequence reads: CASSQDRASEQFF. The CDR3 DNA is TGCGCCAGCAGCCAAGATCGGGCGAGTGAGCAGTTCTTC.

The chain has TRBV27 and TRBJ2-3; 7 bases fit TRBD1. Germline V CDR1 and CDR2: MNHEY, SMNVEV (reference sequence). The ends lost 6 bases at V and 2 bases at J; junction bases unmatched: 8. The CDR3 contains 15 residues. CDR3 region: CASSVGQPLTDTQYF. CDR3 DNA sequence: TGTGCCAGCAGCGTGGGACAGCCACTCACAGATACGCAGTATTTT.

This clonotype was found many times. V gene TRBV6-1 combines with J gene TRBJ1-1, with 7 bases that match TRBD1. Germline V lookup: CDR1 MNHNS, CDR2 SASEGT. CDR3 length equals 14 residues. V shed 6 bases and J 1 base; nucleotides not matched to a gene: 5. The CDR3 loop is CASRSGGGNTEAFF. As DNA, the CDR3 is TGTGCCAGCAGATCAGGGGGAGGGAACACTGAAGCTTTCTTT.

There are a few counts of this clonotype. This rearrangement joins TRBV7-9 to TRBJ2-3, with 11 bases fitting TRBD2. V lost 3 bases, J lost 4 bases, and 3 bases stayed unmatched. From germline, CDR1 is SEHNR and CDR2 FQNEAQ (reference sequence). The CDR3 loop spans 15 amino acids. CDR3 sequence: CASSLTSGNADTQYF. DNA of the CDR3: TGTGCCAGCAGCTTGACTAGCGGGAACGCAGATACGCAGTATTTT.